Given below is one T cell receptor beta chain in context. Its specificity is unknown. Those who donated, Caucasian adults without exception, all lived in Nashville, Tennessee. Deep level was the assay's run setting. It was across several immunoSEQ plates that each subset's genomic DNA was evenly split. Produced via immunoSEQ multiplex PCR; TCRdb's table is partial and in-frame only. The sample holds some 2,500,000 clones, roughly 93% seen once. This specimen belongs to a study of shared clonotypes between healthy human individuals. Study conclusions and caveats: It was observed that about 5% of naive CD4 clonotypes were shared across a few donors.

V lost 5 bases and J 5 bases, leaving 13 bases between the germline ends. The CDR3 runs to 14 residues. Germline loops: CDR1 SGHAT, CDR2 FQNNGV. The receptor was isolated from a young man in good health. Some clones in this sample may be carry-over from other donors' samples. The chain links TRBV11-2 to TRBJ2-1; tentative D call: TRBD2 (5 bases). The specimen sequenced was naive CD4+ T cells from PBMCs. The subset here: CD45RA+ positively selected. The CDR3, as DNA: TGTGCCAGCAGCCCATCCGGACTTGACAATGAGCAGTTCTTC. It codes for CASSPSGLDNEQFF. Drawing the rest from reference TRBV11-2 and TRBJ2-1, the complete variable domain is EAGVAQSPRYKIIEKRQSVAFWCNPISGHATLYWYQQILGQGPKLLIQFQNNGVVDDSQLPKDRFSAERLKGVDSTLKIQPAKLEDSAVYLCASSPSGLDNEQFFGPGTRLTVL.